One and the same sample provided the 24 T cell receptor beta chains below, sequenced in a study of T cells after posttransplantation cyclophosphamide. The method was immunoSEQ multiplex PCR; TCRdb's version includes in-frame clones alone and lacks a portion of them. Observed in the sample are about 34,000 clones, none of them singletons. The sequencing sample was made of PBMCs. The receptors were gathered from a woman between 50 and 59 years old in good health and a related stem cell transplant donor.

The table lists this clone with many counts. The V and J genes are TRBV2 and TRBJ1-4; perhaps TRBD1 as D (6 bases). Trimming took off 7 bases at V and 12 bases at J, with 12 bases between the two ends. The CDR3 has 11 residues. Germline V CDR1 and CDR2: SNHLY, FYNNEI. The CDR3 DNA follows: TGTGCCAGCATGCAGGGGTATGAACTGTTTTTT. Its translation: CASMQGYELFF.

This clone was counted a few times. The chain carries TRBV30 and TRBJ1-5; D is unclear. CDR3 length: 13 amino acids. V was cut by 0 bases and J by 5 bases, with 8 bases left in between. Germline lookup yields CDR1 GTSNPN and CDR2 SVGIG (reference sequence). The CDR3 sequence is CAWSVRADQPQHF. CDR3 bases: TGTGCCTGGAGTGTACGCGCCGATCAGCCCCAGCATTTT.

This clone came up many times. This rearrangement joins TRBV12-5 to TRBJ2-1; D might be TRBD2 (5 bases). The V end lost 7 bases, the J end lost 2 bases, and 15 bases lay between the germline ends. The CDR3 has 15 amino acids. Per germline, CDR1 LGHNT and CDR2 FRNRAP. The DNA of the CDR3 is TGTGCTAGTGCCCTCGTTCTAGCACCCTACAATGAGCAGTTCTTC. Its protein product is CASALVLAPYNEQFF.

This clone was seen at least ten times. The chain recombines TRBV4-3 with TRBJ2-1; D is undetermined. Germline CDR1 and CDR2: LGHNA and YSLEER. V shed 4 bases and J shed 8 bases, with 15 bases lying between them. The CDR3 has 14 amino acids. The CDR3 here is CASSRNPNRDEQFF. In DNA form, the CDR3 reads TGCGCCAGCAGCCGGAACCCGAATCGGGATGAGCAGTTCTTC.

This clone was seen many times. The chain is built from TRBV4-3 and TRBJ2-3, with D uncertain. The ends were cut back, 0 bases at V and 6 bases at J, with 13 bases in the middle. The CDR3 is 15 amino acids. Germline V CDR1 and CDR2: LGHNA, YSLEER. The CDR3 loop is CASSQEGRPTDTQYF. DNA for the CDR3: TGCGCCAGCAGCCAAGAGGGCAGACCGACGGATACGCAGTATTTT.

The chain carries TRBV25-1 and TRBJ2-5; 12 nucleotides agree with TRBD2. This CDR3 region has 16 residues. The trim removed 3 bases at V and 5 bases at J, leaving 7 bases unmatched. Germline lookup yields CDR1 MGHDK and CDR2 SYGVNS. As DNA, the CDR3 is TGTGCCAGCAGTGATGTTAGGACTAGCGGGACTGAGACCCAGTACTTC. Amino acid sequence: CASSDVRTSGTETQYF.

This clone was recorded many times. The V gene is TRBV13, the J gene TRBJ2-1; 10 bases agree with TRBD1. V shed 3 bases and J 7 bases; nucleotides not matched to a gene: 3. This CDR3 is built from 14 residues. Germline V CDR1 and CDR2: PRHDT, FYEKMQ (reference sequence). This chain's CDR3 is CASSFGTGENEQFF. The CDR3 DNA reads as TGTGCCAGCAGCTTCGGGACAGGGGAGAATGAGCAGTTCTTC. Looking up the rest from reference TRBV13 and TRBJ2-1 gives the full variable domain: AAGVIQSPRHLIKEKRETATLKCYPIPRHDTVYWYQQGPGQDPQFLISFYEKMQSDKGSIPDRFSAQQFSDYHSELNMSSLELGDSALYFCASSFGTGENEQFFGPGTRLTVL.

This clone was recorded many times. The chain recombines TRBV9 with TRBJ2-1; TRBD2 might be the D (6 bases). This CDR3 is built from 15 residues. Germline CDR1 and CDR2: SGDLS and YYNGEE. V lost 0 bases to trimming and J lost 0 bases, with 7 bases between them. The CDR3 protein is CASSVGAGSYNEQFF. The CDR3 DNA reads as TGTGCCAGCAGCGTAGGAGCGGGCTCCTACAATGAGCAGTTCTTC.

This clone was observed at least ten times. The DNA of the CDR3 is TGTGCCAGCTCACCGTCCGGGACAGGGTCTCGTGGGGCCAACGTCCTGACTTTC. This encodes CASSPSGTGSRGANVLTF. The genes are TRBV18 and TRBJ2-6; 9 nucleotides agree with TRBD1. Germline loops: CDR1 KGHSH, CDR2 LQKENI. V lost 3 bases, J lost 3 bases, and 9 bases stayed unmatched. This CDR3 has 18 residues.

CDR3 sequence (DNA): TGTGCCTGGAGGATACAGGGGACCGGGGAGCTGTTTTTT. Translating it yields CAWRIQGTGELFF. J is TRBJ2-2 and V is TRBV30; 7 nucleotides agree with TRBD1. V trimming: 3 bases; J trimming: 5 bases; junction bases outside the gene matches: 3. This CDR3 spans 13 amino acids. Germline assignment: CDR1 GTSNPN and CDR2 SVGIG (reference sequence).

This clone was recorded many times. The chain links TRBV9 to TRBJ1-1; D not certain. The V gene's germline CDR1 is SGDLS and CDR2 YYNGEE. CDR3 size: 13 residues. Between the trimmed V and J ends, which lost 0 bases and 2 bases, there was a span of 5 bases. This chain's CDR3 is CASSVAVNTEAFF. For the CDR3, the DNA is TGTGCCAGCAGCGTAGCTGTAAACACTGAAGCTTTCTTT.

This rearrangement joins TRBV30 to TRBJ2-3; TRBD1 matches at 8 bases. CDR3 length: 15 residues. The V and J ends lost 3 bases and 2 bases, in that order; junction bases with no gene match: 7. CDR1 is GTSNPN, CDR2 SVGIG, per germline (reference sequence). The CDR3, as DNA: TGTGCCTGGAGGGTGATGGACAGGGACACAGATACGCAGTATTTT. Translation gives CAWRVMDRDTDTQYF.

The V call is TRBV12-3 or TRBV12-4, the J call TRBJ2-5; TRBD1 matches at 12 bases. The CDR3 extends over 15 amino acids. After removal of 2 bases from V and 4 bases from J, the junction contained 2 bases not matched to a gene. In DNA, the CDR3 is TGTGCCAGCAGTTTAAAGGGACAGGGGGCAGAGACCCAGTACTTC. It is translated as CASSLKGQGAETQYF.

This clone was seen repeatedly, ten times or more. This rearrangement joins TRBV5-4 to TRBJ2-5, with D possibly matching TRBD1 (7 bases). V was cut by 3 bases and J by 4 bases, with 13 bases left in between. Germline CDR1 SGHNT, CDR2 YYREEE (reference sequence). This CDR3 is built from 14 residues. The DNA of the CDR3 is TGTGCCAGCAGCTCCCAGGGGGGACTAGAGACCCAGTACTTC. This sequence encodes CASSSQGGLETQYF.

This clone was counted ten times or more. The chain joins TRBV25-1 to TRBJ1-1; unclear D gene. The CDR3 spans 13 residues. Deletions cut 8 bases from V and 1 base from J, with 11 bases between. The germline V gene has CDR1 MGHDK and CDR2 SYGVNS. As DNA, the CDR3 is TGTGCCAGCCGTACAGAGGGGAACACTGAAGCTTTCTTT. Translation: CASRTEGNTEAFF.

This clone was seen many times. This chain joins TRBV28 and TRBJ2-1; weak D call: TRBD2 (6 bases). Germline CDR1 is MDHEN and CDR2 is SYDVKM. Trimming removed 5 bases from V and 2 bases from J, with 19 bases in between. The CDR3 is 17 amino acids. Written as DNA, the CDR3 is TGTGCCAGCAGTGGTCCATTGGGGGGAGGCCCCTACAATGAGCAGTTCTTC. This sequence encodes CASSGPLGGGPYNEQFF.

This clone was recorded at least ten times. V gene TRBV4-1 combines with J gene TRBJ1-1, with D uncertain. Deletions cut 4 bases from V and 2 bases from J, with 2 bases between. The CDR3 is made up of 11 amino acids. In germline, CDR1 is MGHRA, CDR2 YSYEKL. The CDR3 loop is CASSLNTEAFF. The DNA of the CDR3 is TGCGCCAGCAGCCTAAACACTGAAGCTTTCTTT.

The CDR3 reads CASSFVGLAGSGANVLTF. The CDR3, as DNA: TGTGCCAGCAGTTTTGTGGGACTAGCGGGCTCTGGGGCCAACGTCCTGACTTTC. The J gene is TRBJ2-6, the V gene TRBV27; the match to TRBD2 covers 12 bases. The CDR3 covers 18 residues. Losses at the gene ends were 3 bases for V and 0 bases for J; bases not matched to a gene: 3. Germline V gives CDR1 MNHEY, CDR2 SMNVEV (reference sequence).

This clone was seen repeatedly, ten times or more. The rearrangement links TRBV6-2 or TRBV6-3 to TRBJ1-1, with D maybe TRBD1 (5 bases). Trimming removed 7 bases at V and 1 base at J, with 10 bases between. Germline V gene data show CDR1 as MNHEY and CDR2 as SVGEGT. This CDR3 spans 13 amino acids. The CDR3 coding sequence is TGTGCCAGCAACCCGACAGAGAACACTGAAGCTTTCTTT. The encoded protein is CASNPTENTEAFF.

At least ten counts were recorded for this clone. The chain joins TRBV19 to TRBJ2-1; 13 positions agree with TRBD2. The CDR3 contains 17 residues. Germline-derived CDR1 and CDR2 are LNHDA and SQIVND (reference sequence). V was clipped by 3 bases and J by 0 bases; unmatched bases: 2. The CDR3 nucleotides read TGTGCCAGTAGTATTACTAGCGGGAGGGCCTCCTACAATGAGCAGTTCTTC. Protein sequence: CASSITSGRASYNEQFF.

This clone came up many times. The rearrangement links TRBV7-3 to TRBJ2-3; the D is unclear. V was pared by 2 bases and J by 2 bases, with 11 bases between. Per the germline V gene, CDR1 is SGHTA and CDR2 is FQGTGA. The CDR3 is 15 residues long. CDR3 loop: CASSLELAFTDTQYF. CDR3 nucleotide sequence: TGTGCCAGCAGCTTAGAGTTGGCATTCACAGATACGCAGTATTTT. Supplemented by reference TRBV7-3 and TRBJ2-3, the full variable domain reads GAGVSQTPSNKVTEKGKYVELRCDPISGHTALYWYRQSLGQGPEFLIYFQGTGAADDSGLPNDRFFAVRPEGSVSTLKIQRTERGDSAVYLCASSLELAFTDTQYFGPGTRLTVL.

This clone has at least ten counts. V and J are TRBV6-5 and TRBJ1-3; tentative D call: TRBD1 (5 bases). V gave up 2 bases and J gave up 7 bases, with 9 bases separating them. The CDR3 spans 13 residues. Germline CDR1 MNHEY, CDR2 SVGAGI. The CDR3 bases are TGTGCCAGCAGTTACGGCAGGGAGAACACCATATATTTT. It is translated as CASSYGRENTIYF.

The table lists this clone with many counts. The chain has TRBV7-9 and TRBJ1-1; possibly TRBD1 for D (5 bases). Per the germline V gene, CDR1 is SEHNR and CDR2 is FQNEAQ (reference sequence). The CDR3 consists of 16 residues. V lost 2 bases and J 1 base, leaving 14 bases between the germline ends. The CDR3, as DNA: TGTGCCAGCAGCTTACAAGGGGCCCCAAGGAACACTGAAGCTTTCTTT. Translation: CASSLQGAPRNTEAFF.

This clone was picked up many times. The rearrangement links TRBV13 to TRBJ1-3; D is ambiguous. Trimming cost V 5 bases and J 0 bases, with 2 bases left between them. The V gene's germline CDR1 is PRHDT and CDR2 FYEKMQ (reference sequence). The CDR3 consists of 12 residues. The CDR3 loop reads CASSLSGNTIYF. The CDR3 coding sequence is TGTGCCAGCAGCCTCTCTGGAAACACCATATATTTT.